This record covers a single T cell receptor (beta chain). The data stem from a study of graft-versus-host responses after intestinal transplantation. The table came from immunoSEQ multiplex PCR; TCRdb's copy has only in-frame clones and leaves some out. The data contain some 70,000 clones, roughly 89% of them seen just once; the ten biggest clones take up 6.7%. Between the trimmed V and J ends, which lost 7 bases and 2 bases, there was a span of 13 bases. Germline CDR1 is ENHRY and CDR2 is SYGVKD. This CDR3 contains 14 residues. The receptor was derived from a human patient who received an intestinal transplant, so some T cells may come from the graft donor. The material was bone marrow, obtained around 720 days after intestinal transplantation. The chain links TRBV10-3 to TRBJ2-3; D might be TRBD1 (6 bases). This CDR3 is CAITSDSFTDTQYF. In DNA form, the CDR3 reads TGTGCCATCACCTCGGACAGTTTCACAGATACGCAGTATTTT.